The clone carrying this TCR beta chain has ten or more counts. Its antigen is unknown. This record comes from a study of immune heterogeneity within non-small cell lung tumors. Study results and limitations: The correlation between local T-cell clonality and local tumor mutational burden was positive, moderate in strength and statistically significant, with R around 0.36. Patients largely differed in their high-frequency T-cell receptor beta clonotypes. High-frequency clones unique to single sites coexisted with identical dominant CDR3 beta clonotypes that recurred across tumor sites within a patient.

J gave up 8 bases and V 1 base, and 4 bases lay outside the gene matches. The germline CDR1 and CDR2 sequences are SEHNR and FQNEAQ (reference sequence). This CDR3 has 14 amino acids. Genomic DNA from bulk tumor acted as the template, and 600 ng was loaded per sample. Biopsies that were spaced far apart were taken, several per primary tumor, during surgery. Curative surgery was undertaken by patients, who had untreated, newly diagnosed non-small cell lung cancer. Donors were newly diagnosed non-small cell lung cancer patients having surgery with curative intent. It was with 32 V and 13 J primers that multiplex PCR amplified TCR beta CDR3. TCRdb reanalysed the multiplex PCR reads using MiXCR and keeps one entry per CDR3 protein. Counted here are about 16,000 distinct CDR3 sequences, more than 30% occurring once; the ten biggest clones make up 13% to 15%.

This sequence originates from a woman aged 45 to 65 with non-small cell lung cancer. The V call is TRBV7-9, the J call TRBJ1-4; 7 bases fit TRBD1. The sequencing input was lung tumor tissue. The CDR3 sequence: CASSLVGTEEKLFF. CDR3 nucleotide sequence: TGTGCCAGCAGCTTAGTTGGGACAGAGGAAAAACTGTTTTTT. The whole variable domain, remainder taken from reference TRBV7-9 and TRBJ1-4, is DTGVSQNPRHKITKRGQNVTFRCDPISEHNRLYWYRQTLGQGPEFLTYFQNEAQLEKSRLLSDRFSAERPKGSFSTLEIQRTEQGDSAMYLCASSLVGTEEKLFFGSGTQLSVL.